Sequencing of this T cell receptor (beta chain) was carried out in a study of T cell changes during pregnancy in multiple sclerosis. With 1 base removed from V and 1 base from J, the gap between germline ends came to 7 bases. The CDR3 sequence is 15 residues long. The germline V gene has CDR1 KGHSH and CDR2 LQKENI. Sequencing used immunoSEQ multiplex PCR; TCRdb keeps in-frame clones, though not all of them. The sample records 50,000 or so clones, about 90% being singletons. Sample: CD4+ T cells from peripheral blood mononuclear cells, taken after pregnancy. This receptor was obtained from a female donor in good health, enrolled as a control in a pregnancy study. This chain uses TRBV18 with TRBJ2-2, with D uncertain. DNA for the CDR3: TGTGCCAGCTCACCACTCCAGGAGAACACCGGGGAGCTGTTTTTT. This sequence encodes CASSPLQENTGELFF.